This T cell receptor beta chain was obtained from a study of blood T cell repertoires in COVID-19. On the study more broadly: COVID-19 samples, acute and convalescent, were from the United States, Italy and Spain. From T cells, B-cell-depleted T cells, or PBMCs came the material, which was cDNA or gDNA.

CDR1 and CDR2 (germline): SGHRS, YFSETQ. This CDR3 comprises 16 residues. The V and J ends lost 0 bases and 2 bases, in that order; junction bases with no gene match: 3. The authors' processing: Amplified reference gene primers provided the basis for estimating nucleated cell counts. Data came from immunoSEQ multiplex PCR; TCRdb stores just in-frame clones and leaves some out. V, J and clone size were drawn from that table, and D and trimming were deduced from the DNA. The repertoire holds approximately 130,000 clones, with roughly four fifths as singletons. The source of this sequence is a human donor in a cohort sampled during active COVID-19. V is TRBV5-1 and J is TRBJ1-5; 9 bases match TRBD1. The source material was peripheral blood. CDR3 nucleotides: TGCGCCAGCAGCTTGGGACAGGGGGATGGCAATCAGCCCCAGCATTTT. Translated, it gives CASSLGQGDGNQPQHF.